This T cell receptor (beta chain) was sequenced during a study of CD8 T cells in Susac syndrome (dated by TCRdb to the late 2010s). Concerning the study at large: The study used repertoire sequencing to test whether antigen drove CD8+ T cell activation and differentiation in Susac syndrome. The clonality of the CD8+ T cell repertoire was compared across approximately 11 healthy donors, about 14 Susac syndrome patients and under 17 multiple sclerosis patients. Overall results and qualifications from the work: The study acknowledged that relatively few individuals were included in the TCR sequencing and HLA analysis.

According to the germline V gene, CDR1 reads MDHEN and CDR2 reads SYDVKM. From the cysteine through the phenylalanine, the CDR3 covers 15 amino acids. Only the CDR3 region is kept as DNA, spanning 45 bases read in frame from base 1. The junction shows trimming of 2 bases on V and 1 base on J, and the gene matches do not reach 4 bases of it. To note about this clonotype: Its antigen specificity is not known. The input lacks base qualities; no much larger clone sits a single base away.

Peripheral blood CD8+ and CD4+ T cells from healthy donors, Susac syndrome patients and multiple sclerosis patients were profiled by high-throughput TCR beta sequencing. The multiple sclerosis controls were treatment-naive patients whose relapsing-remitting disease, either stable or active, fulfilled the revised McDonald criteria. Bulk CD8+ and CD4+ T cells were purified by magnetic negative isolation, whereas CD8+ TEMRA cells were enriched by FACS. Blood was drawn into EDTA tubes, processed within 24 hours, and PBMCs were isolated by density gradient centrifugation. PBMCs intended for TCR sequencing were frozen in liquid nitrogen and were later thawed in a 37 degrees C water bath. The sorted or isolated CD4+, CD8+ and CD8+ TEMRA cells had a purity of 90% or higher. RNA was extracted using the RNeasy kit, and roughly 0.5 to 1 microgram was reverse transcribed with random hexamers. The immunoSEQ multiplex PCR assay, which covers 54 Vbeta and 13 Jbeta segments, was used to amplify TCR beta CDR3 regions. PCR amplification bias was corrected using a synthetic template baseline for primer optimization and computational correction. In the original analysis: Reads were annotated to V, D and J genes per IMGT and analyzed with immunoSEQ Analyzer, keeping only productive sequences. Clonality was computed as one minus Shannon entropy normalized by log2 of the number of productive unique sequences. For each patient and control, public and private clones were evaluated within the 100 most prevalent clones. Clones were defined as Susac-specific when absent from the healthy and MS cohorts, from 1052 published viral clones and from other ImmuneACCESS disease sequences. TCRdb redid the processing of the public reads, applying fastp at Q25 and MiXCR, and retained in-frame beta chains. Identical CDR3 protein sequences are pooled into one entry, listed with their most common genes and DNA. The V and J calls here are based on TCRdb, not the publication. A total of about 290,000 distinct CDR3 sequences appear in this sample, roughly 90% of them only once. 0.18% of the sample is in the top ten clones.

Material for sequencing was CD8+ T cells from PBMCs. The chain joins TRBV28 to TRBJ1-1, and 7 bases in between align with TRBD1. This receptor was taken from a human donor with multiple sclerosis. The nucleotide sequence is TGTGCCAGCAGTTTAAGGGGGCTGAGGAACACTGAAGCTTTCTTT. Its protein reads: CASSLRGLRNTEAFF.